This is a list of T cell receptor beta chains from one sample in a study of cytomegalovirus exposure and HLA in healthy donors. Measured with immunoSEQ multiplex PCR; TCRdb has only the in-frame clones, and not every one. The table shows about 140,000 clones, with around four fifths occurring only once. Sequencing used PBMCs. These receptors all stem from a woman aged 40 to 55 in good health and CMV-seronegative. CDR3s include the opening cysteine and the closing phenylalanine or tryptophan. Fields, in order: D gene, J gene, V gene, clone size, CDR3 protein, CDR3 DNA. A D gene is named only where the DNA matches it firmly. Rows give clone size only sometimes, using once, few, many, or a class for an expanded clone.

NA | TRBJ1-2 | TRBV2 | few | CASTVTGKNYGYTF | TGTGCCAGCACTGTGACAGGAAAAAACTATGGCTACACCTTC
NA | TRBJ1-2 | TRBV19 | NA | CASARGLEDYGYTF | TGTGCCAGTGCAAGGGGCTTAGAGGACTATGGCTACACCTTC
NA | TRBJ1-4 | TRBV13 | once | CASSLGVRGSLNEKLFF | TGTGCCAGCAGCTTAGGAGTTAGAGGCAGTCTGAATGAAAAACTGTTTTTT
NA | TRBJ2-7 | TRBV6-1 | NA | CASSERRSSGGFYEQYF | TGTGCCAGCAGTGAACGCAGGTCCTCCGGGGGTTTCTACGAGCAGTACTTC
TRBD2 | TRBJ2-1 | TRBV7-9 | NA | CASIPRGGYNEQFF | TGTGCCAGCATCCCCCGCGGGGGATACAATGAGCAGTTCTTC
NA | TRBJ2-5 | TRBV7-9 | NA | CASSRPQGTQYF | TGTGCCAGCAGCCGTCCTCAGGGGACCCAGTACTTC
NA | TRBJ1-1 | TRBV7-9 | NA | CASSFGGETEAFF | TGTGCCAGCAGCTTCGGGGGGGAGACTGAAGCTTTCTTT
TRBD1 | TRBJ2-7 | TRBV12-5 | NA | CASGSTGSHEQYF | TGTGCTAGTGGTTCGACAGGGTCCCACGAGCAGTACTTC
NA | TRBJ2-7 | TRBV7-2 | NA | CASSLGGKSSYEQYF | TGTGCCAGCAGCTTAGGAGGGAAGAGCTCCTACGAGCAGTACTTC
NA | TRBJ1-2 | TRBV10-3 | once | CATRPGEGGYTF | TGTGCCACCAGACCGGGGGAGGGAGGCTACACCTTC
NA | TRBJ2-5 | TRBV2 | few | CASSQGVGGADETQYF | TGTGCCAGCAGCCAAGGCGTTGGGGGGGCCGATGAGACCCAGTACTTC
NA | TRBJ2-1 | TRBV6-1 | few | CASSVFGGAVDEQFF | TGTGCCAGCAGTGTTTTTGGGGGGGCAGTCGATGAGCAGTTCTTC
NA | TRBJ1-6 | TRBV6-1 | NA | CASSEAKGAFSPLHF | TGTGCCAGCAGTGAAGCTAAAGGGGCCTTCTCACCCCTCCACTTT
NA | TRBJ2-1 | TRBV10-1 | NA | CASSVRRETYNEQFF | TGCGCCAGCAGTGTTAGGAGGGAGACCTACAATGAGCAGTTCTTC
NA | TRBJ2-3 | TRBV10-2 | NA | CASRLASTDTQYF | TGCGCCAGCAGGCTAGCTAGCACAGATACGCAGTATTTT
TRBD2 | TRBJ2-7 | TRBV7-6 | NA | CASSLAAGGSTYEQYF | TGTGCCAGCAGCTTAGCAGCGGGGGGCTCCACCTACGAGCAGTACTTC
TRBD1 | TRBJ1-6 | TRBV2 | NA | CASRTGWNSPLHF | TGTGCCAGTAGGACAGGGTGGAATTCACCCCTCCACTTT
NA | TRBJ2-2 | TRBV5-1 | NA | CASSHGGGKGTGELFF | TGCGCCAGCAGCCACGGTGGGGGGAAGGGCACCGGGGAGCTGTTTTTT
NA | TRBJ2-7 | TRBV28 | NA | CASSRGGTKEEQYF | TGTGCCAGCAGTAGAGGGGGGACTAAAGAGGAGCAGTACTTC
TRBD1 | TRBJ2-5 | TRBV27 | NA | CASSPGTGVGETQYF | TGTGCCAGCAGCCCCGGGACAGGGGTGGGGGAGACCCAGTACTTC
NA | TRBJ1-3 | TRBV1 | NA | CTSRQNPDRVRKRNTIYF | TGCACCAGCAGGCAGAACCCGGACAGGGTCAGAAAGAGAAACACCATATATTTT
TRBD1 | TRBJ2-4 | TRBV25-1 | NA | CASSEKDRGRNIQYF | TGTGCCAGCAGTGAAAAGGACAGGGGGCGAAACATTCAGTACTTC
NA | TRBJ1-5 | TRBV29-1 | NA | CSVVEQGTGNQPQHF | TGCAGCGTTGTGGAACAGGGAACGGGCAATCAGCCCCAGCATTTT
TRBD1 | TRBJ1-1 | TRBV5-1 | NA | CASSLGGTGLNTEAFF | TGCGCCAGCAGCTTGGGGGGGACAGGACTGAACACTGAAGCTTTCTTT
TRBD2 | TRBJ2-1 | TRBV30 | NA | CAWSVLGLAGPFDEQFF | TGTGCCTGGAGTGTTCTCGGGCTAGCGGGGCCCTTCGATGAGCAGTTCTTC
NA | TRBJ2-7 | TRBV7-9 | NA | CASSARDSFHEQYF | TGTGCCAGCAGCGCACGGGACTCCTTTCACGAGCAGTACTTC
TRBD1 | TRBJ2-3 | TRBV4-3 | NA | CASSQHAGTGSTDTQYF | TGCGCCAGCAGCCAGCACGCCGGGACAGGGAGCACAGATACGCAGTATTTT
TRBD1 | TRBJ1-1 | TRBV2 | few | CASKITGGTTEAFF | TGTGCCAGCAAAATTACAGGGGGGACCACTGAAGCTTTCTTT
NA | TRBJ1-2 | TRBV5-1 | NA | CASSLAGEIYGYTF | TGCGCCAGCAGCTTGGCAGGGGAAATCTATGGCTACACCTTC
NA | TRBJ1-1 | TRBV28 | NA | CASSSVGVAAEAFF | TGTGCCAGCAGTTCCGTGGGGGTAGCGGCTGAAGCTTTCTTT
TRBD2 | TRBJ2-7 | TRBV30 | NA | CAWSLAGGLSSYEQYF | TGTGCCTGGAGCCTAGCGGGGGGTTTGAGCTCCTACGAGCAGTACTTC
NA | TRBJ2-6 | TRBV11-2 | once | CASSLGLRVIGANVLTF | TGTGCCAGCAGCTTAGGGCTCAGGGTTATCGGGGCCAACGTCCTGACTTTC
TRBD1 | TRBJ2-7 | TRBV4-3 | NA | CASSQDWTDRVNYEQYF | TGCGCCAGCAGCCAAGATTGGACCGACAGGGTTAACTACGAGCAGTACTTC
TRBD2 | TRBJ2-7 | TRBV6-5 | NA | CASRSSGGTYEQYF | TGTGCCAGCAGGTCTAGCGGGGGCACCTACGAGCAGTACTTC
NA | TRBJ2-7 | TRBV13 | once | CASSEARGSEQYF | TGTGCCAGCAGCGAAGCCCGGGGGTCCGAACAGTACTTC
NA | TRBJ2-3 | TRBV5-6 | NA | CASSGVAVDTQYF | TGTGCCAGCAGCGGGGTAGCGGTAGATACGCAGTATTTT
TRBD2 | TRBJ2-2 | TRBV4-2 | NA | CASSQAKGLAGGPGGELFF | TGTGCCAGCAGCCAAGCGAAGGGACTAGCGGGGGGGCCGGGCGGGGAGCTGTTTTTT
TRBD1 | TRBJ1-3 | TRBV25-1 | NA | CASTTGGGNTIYF | TGTGCCAGCACTACAGGGGGTGGAAACACCATATATTTT
NA | TRBJ1-4 | TRBV19 | NA | CASNPGAANEKLFF | TGTGCCAGTAACCCGGGAGCAGCTAATGAAAAACTGTTTTTT
TRBD2 | TRBJ2-5 | TRBV9 | NA | CASSAGTSGRMETQYF | TGTGCCAGCAGCGCCGGGACTAGCGGTCGGATGGAGACCCAGTACTTC
NA | TRBJ1-2 | TRBV4-1 | NA | CASSQRLGVPRGYTF | TGCGCCAGCAGCCAACGACTTGGTGTCCCCCGAGGCTACACCTTC
NA | TRBJ1-2 | TRBV6-5 | NA | CASSIDISNYGYTF | TGTGCCAGCAGTATCGACATCTCTAACTATGGCTACACCTTC
TRBD1 | TRBJ1-2 | TRBV2 | few | CARMDREDDGYTF | TGTGCCAGGATGGACAGGGAGGACGATGGCTACACCTTC
NA | TRBJ1-1 | TRBV29-1 | NA | CSVVGRVGATEAFF | TGCAGCGTTGTCGGCAGGGTGGGGGCCACTGAAGCTTTCTTT
NA | TRBJ2-7 | TRBV25-1 | NA | CASSDGGPYEQYF | TGTGCCAGCAGTGACGGGGGGCCCTACGAGCAGTACTTC
TRBD1 | TRBJ1-5 | TRBV2 | few | CASSRQGVEQPQHF | TGTGCCAGCAGTCGACAGGGGGTTGAACAGCCCCAGCATTTT
TRBD1 | TRBJ1-6 | TRBV6-1 | NA | CASSRDRPLSPLHF | TGTGCCAGCAGTCGGGACAGGCCACTTTCACCCCTCCACTTT
NA | TRBJ1-3 | TRBV6-5 | NA | CATQRTSGNTIYF | TGTGCCACCCAGCGAACGTCTGGAAACACCATATATTTT
NA | TRBJ1-2 | TRBV27 | NA | CASSRGGPGYGYTF | TGTGCCAGCAGCCGTGGAGGGCCCGGCTATGGCTACACCTTC
TRBD1 | TRBJ1-4 | TRBV4-3 | NA | CASSQDLGQSPTNEKLFF | TGCGCCAGCAGCCAAGATTTGGGACAGAGTCCAACTAATGAAAAACTGTTTTTT
TRBD1 | TRBJ1-2 | TRBV6-6 | once | CASSGIQGVGGYTF | TGTGCCAGCAGCGGGATACAGGGGGTAGGCGGCTACACCTTC
TRBD2 | TRBJ2-2 | TRBV2 | few | CASGGGITGELFF | TGTGCCAGTGGGGGAGGGATCACCGGGGAGCTGTTTTTT
NA | TRBJ2-1 | TRBV7-7 | few | CASSLETVPYNEQFF | TGTGCTAGCAGCTTAGAAACAGTTCCCTACAATGAGCAGTTCTTC